Reported below is one T cell receptor (beta chain). MiXCR, applied by TCRdb to the RT-PCR reads, yields one record per CDR3 protein. The data hold about 700,000 distinct CDR3 sequences, with approximately 14% observed a single time. The TCR originated in a female donor in good health, serving as a healthy control. The sequenced sample consisted of memory CD4+ T cells from blood.

The CDR3 region is CASSYSGLGRDSPLHF. The CDR3 DNA sequence: TGTGCCAGCAGTTACTCGGGCTTGGGGAGGGACTCACCCCTCCACTTT. The V gene is TRBV6-5, the J gene TRBJ1-6, with D possibly TRBD1 on 5 matching bases. Germline assignment: CDR1 MNHEY and CDR2 SVGAGI. The V gene lost 0 bases and the J gene lost 10 bases, with 16 bases spanning the gap. The CDR3 length is 16 residues.